The sequence of this T cell receptor (beta chain) was determined in a study of blood T cells in healthy people across ages. The study, taken as a whole, reports: As naive T cell percentage varied, TCR beta diversity correlated strongly with it. Nothing was known about donor CMV status, and this possibly confounded expanded clonotype changes.

Using a J-beta primer mix together with a sample-barcoded 5' primer, a second PCR was run for about 7 to 12 cycles. Every molecule of cDNA carried a tag from a template-switch adaptor with 12 random nucleotides. TCRdb ran MiXCR on the 5' RACE reads and lists one entry per CDR3 protein. There are hundreds of thousands of distinct CDR3 sequences in the sample; roughly 30% occur only once, and approximately 14% lies in the top ten. The CDR3 consists of 16 residues. V dropped 4 bases and J dropped 3; count of bases not matched to a gene: 8. Germline V gives CDR1 SGHRS, CDR2 YFSETQ. This clonotype was counted a few times. Its specificity is unknown. Investigators took roughly 9.5 milliliters of peripheral blood from every donor.

The clonotype comes from a woman aged 80 or over in good health. The rearrangement joins TRBV5-1 to TRBJ2-1; TRBD2 matches at 9 bases. The sequenced sample consisted of blood. For the CDR3, the DNA is TGCGCCAGCAGCGCGTTGCCTAGCGGGGTCTACAATGAGCAGTTCTTC. Translated: CASSALPSGVYNEQFF.